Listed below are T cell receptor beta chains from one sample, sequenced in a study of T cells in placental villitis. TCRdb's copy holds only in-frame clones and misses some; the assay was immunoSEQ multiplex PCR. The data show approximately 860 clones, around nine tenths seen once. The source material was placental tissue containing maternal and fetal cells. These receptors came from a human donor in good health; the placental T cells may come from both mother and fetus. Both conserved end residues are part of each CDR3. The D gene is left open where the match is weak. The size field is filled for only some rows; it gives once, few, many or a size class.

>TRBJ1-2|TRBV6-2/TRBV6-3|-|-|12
TGTGCCAGCAGTTACACTAACTATGGCTACACCTTC
CASSYTNYGYTF
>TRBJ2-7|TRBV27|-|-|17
TGTGCCAGCAGTTCCCTCGGGGGGCGGGAAGGTGGGAACGAGCAGTACTTC
CASSSLGGREGGNEQYF
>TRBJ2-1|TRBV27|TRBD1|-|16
TGTGCCAGCAGTTTATTGAGGACAGGGGCGGGCAATGAGCAGTTCTTC
CASSLLRTGAGNEQFF
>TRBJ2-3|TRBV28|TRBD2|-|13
TGTGCCAGCACCGGCTGGGAGGGGAGTACGCAGTATTTT
CASTGWEGSTQYF
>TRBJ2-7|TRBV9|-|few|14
TGTGCCAGCAGCGGGGGAGCGAGCTCCTACGAGCAGTACTTC
CASSGGASSYEQYF
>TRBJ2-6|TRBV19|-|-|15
TGTGCCAGTAGTATAGATACTTCTGGGGCCAACGTCCTGACTTTC
CASSIDTSGANVLTF
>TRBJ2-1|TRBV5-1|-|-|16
TGCGCCAGCAGCTTGGTACCCCTCGTGGTGTACAATGAGCAGTTCTTC
CASSLVPLVVYNEQFF
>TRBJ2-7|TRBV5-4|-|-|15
TGTGCCAGCAGCCCCGGAGGTCCGGCCTCCTACGAGCAGTACTTC
CASSPGGPASYEQYF
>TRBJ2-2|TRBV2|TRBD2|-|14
TGTGCCAGCAAGACTAGCGGGAACACCGGGGAGCTGTTTTTT
CASKTSGNTGELFF
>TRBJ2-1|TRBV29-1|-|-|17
TGCAGCGCCTTAGACTGGAACGAAGGCCCCTCCTACAATGAGCAGTTCTTC
CSALDWNEGPSYNEQFF
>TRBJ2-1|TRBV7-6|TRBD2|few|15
TGTGCCAGCAGCTTAGATAGCGGGAGAAGGAATGAGCAGTTCTTC
CASSLDSGRRNEQFF
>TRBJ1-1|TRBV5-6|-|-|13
TGTGCCAGCAGCCCTTCCACTGGGACTGAAGCTTTCTTT
CASSPSTGTEAFF
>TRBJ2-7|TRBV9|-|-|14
TGTGCCAGCAGCGTAGCGGTGAGCTCCTACGAGCAGTACTTC
CASSVAVSSYEQYF
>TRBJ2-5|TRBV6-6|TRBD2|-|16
TGTGCCAGCAGCCGCGGACTAGCAGGTTTTCAAGAGACCCAGTACTTC
CASSRGLAGFQETQYF
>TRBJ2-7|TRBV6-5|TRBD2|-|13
TGTGCCAGCCTGACTAGCGGCGCCTACGAGCAGTACTTC
CASLTSGAYEQYF